The 7 T cell receptor beta chains below all came from one sample that was sequenced in a study of OX40 agonist ivuxolimab in advanced cancers. Clones were sequenced by immunoSEQ multiplex PCR, and TCRdb holds only the in-frame ones, with some missing. The sample consists of about 82,000 clones, 75% to 95% of them appearing once. Source: CD4+ or CD8+ T cells sorted from blood, taken in a trial of the OX40 agonist ivuxolimab. Receptors were obtained from an adult with an advanced solid tumor such as melanoma, head and neck, liver or kidney cancer.

V and J are TRBV29-1 and TRBJ2-5, with D perhaps TRBD1 (6 bases). Germline CDR1 and CDR2: SQVTM and ANQGSEA. CDR3 length: 13 residues. Trimming took 7 bases from V and 4 from J, leaving 16 bases between them. The CDR3 loop is CSATGQVRETQYF. CDR3 DNA: TGCAGCGCCACGGGACAAGTAAGAGAGACCCAGTACTTC.

The V and J genes are TRBV28 and TRBJ1-3; weak D call: TRBD1 (6 bases). Trimming removed 5 bases from V and 4 bases from J, with 12 bases in between. Per germline, CDR1 MDHEN and CDR2 SYDVKM. The CDR3 is 14 residues long. CDR3 in DNA: TGTGCCAGCAGTACAAGGGACATAGGAAACACCATATATTTT. Its translation is CASSTRDIGNTIYF.

CDR3 loop: CASSLRQPNTEAFF. CDR3 nucleotides: TGTGCCAGCAGCTTGAGACAGCCGAACACTGAAGCTTTCTTT. This chain joins TRBV5-5 and TRBJ1-1; TRBD1 might be the D (5 bases). V shed 1 base and J shed 1 base, with 8 bases lying between them. The CDR3 is 14 amino acids. CDR1 SGHKS and CDR2 YYEKEE come from the germline V gene (reference sequence). Together with reference TRBV5-5 and TRBJ1-1, the CDR3 gives the full variable domain: DAGVTQSPTHLIKTRGQQVTLRCSPISGHKSVSWYQQVLGQGPQFIFQYYEKEERGRGNFPDRFSARQFPNYSSELNVNALLLGDSALYLCASSLRQPNTEAFFGQGTRLTVV.

The gene calls are TRBV19 and TRBJ2-1; TRBD1 aligns across 7 bases. After removal of 5 bases from V and 8 bases from J, the junction contained 6 bases not matched to a gene. The germline V gene encodes CDR1 LNHDA and CDR2 SQIVND (reference sequence). The CDR3 contains 13 residues. CDR3 loop: CASSVQGMDEQFF. CDR3 nucleotide sequence: TGTGCCAGTAGTGTACAGGGGATGGATGAGCAGTTCTTC.

Here the CDR3 DNA reads TGCGCCAGCAGCTTGACTAGCGGGAGTCTCAATGAGCAGTTCTTC. It translates to CASSLTSGSLNEQFF. V usage is TRBV5-1 and J usage is TRBJ2-1; 11 bases are a match to TRBD2. Germline CDR1 and CDR2: SGHRS and YFSETQ. The CDR3 is 15 residues long. V gave up 1 base and J gave up 6 bases; unmatched junction bases: 3.

As to this clone: The junction and the germline gene differ at one end; a read error may be behind it. The V gene is TRBV2, the J gene TRBJ2-2, with D tentatively TRBD1 (6 bases). This CDR3 has 13 residues. Germline loops: CDR1 SNHLY, CDR2 FYNNEI. The CDR3 sequence is CASRNRETGELCF. CDR3 sequence (DNA): TGTGCCAGCAGGAACAGGGAGACCGGGGAGCTGTGTTTT.

This clone was detected only once. V usage is TRBV10-2 and J usage is TRBJ2-7; D remains unclear. Germline V gives CDR1 WSHSY, CDR2 SAAADI. This CDR3 is 12 amino acids long. Trimming pared 3 bases from V and 6 bases from J, leaving 9 bases between. CDR3: CASSEQISEQYF. The CDR3 nucleotides are TGCGCCAGCAGTGAACAAATCTCCGAGCAGTACTTC.